The 31 T cell receptor beta chains given below trace back to one sample, sequenced in a study of cytomegalovirus exposure and HLA in healthy donors. The PCR ran on 60 Vbeta and 13 Jbeta primers. TCRdb's copy holds only in-frame clones and misses some; the assay was immunoSEQ multiplex PCR. This table holds some 150,000 clones, roughly 77% found once. Input material: PBMCs. Receptors originate from a human donor in good health.

The rearrangement uses TRBV19 and TRBJ1-1, with 7 bases lining up with TRBD1. CDR3 length: 24 amino acids. The germline V gene has CDR1 LNHDA and CDR2 SQIVND (reference sequence). With V trimmed by 4 bases and J by 5 bases, 37 bases remained unmatched. In nucleotides, the CDR3 is TGTGCCAGTAGTACTTTAGGGCTTGACAGGGTTGTCGTTTTTTTATTCGGCTTTTTTACTGAAGCTTTCTTT. The encoded protein is CASSTLGLDRVVVFLFGFFTEAFF.

The chain employs TRBV10-3 and TRBJ2-4; weak D call: TRBD2 (5 bases). The CDR3 runs 13 residues. Germline loops: CDR1 ENHRY, CDR2 SYGVKD. Deletions cut 6 bases from V and 8 bases from J, with 14 bases between. CDR3 in amino acids: CAIRQEVGDIQYF. The CDR3 nucleotides read TGTGCCATCAGGCAGGAGGTTGGGGACATTCAGTACTTC.

The chain uses TRBV7-8 and TRBJ1-5; 9 bases match TRBD1. V shed 5 bases, J shed 4 bases, and the junction held 3 bases outside the gene matches. The CDR3 loop spans 14 amino acids. Germline CDR1 reads SGHVS; CDR2 reads FQNEAQ. The CDR3 sequence: CASSKQGANQPQHF. The CDR3 nucleotides are TGTGCCAGCAGCAAACAGGGGGCGAATCAGCCCCAGCATTTT.

The V and J genes are TRBV6-5 and TRBJ2-1, with unresolved D. The CDR3 is made up of 13 amino acids. V was trimmed by 2 bases and J by 9 bases, leaving 11 bases between them. Germline assignment: CDR1 MNHEY and CDR2 SVGAGI. The CDR3 DNA reads TGTGCCAGCAGTTACACGAGCAAGAGTGAGCAGTTCTTC. Translation gives CASSYTSKSEQFF.

The V and J genes are TRBV27 and TRBJ1-3, with D maybe TRBD1 (6 bases). The germline V gene has CDR1 MNHEY and CDR2 SMNVEV (reference sequence). Trimming shortened V by 2 bases and J by 2 bases, and 10 bases separated the two germline ends. The CDR3 totals 15 residues. In nucleotides, the CDR3 is TGTGCCAGCAGTTTAACAGGGCCCCCTGGAAACACCATATATTTT. Its protein is CASSLTGPPGNTIYF.

The CDR3 sequence is CASSGPTGGRAGYNEQFF. In nucleotides, the CDR3 is TGTGCCAGCAGCGGACCTACAGGGGGGAGGGCCGGATACAATGAGCAGTTCTTC. The chain recombines TRBV7-2 with TRBJ2-1, with D perhaps matching TRBD1 (8 bases). There are 18 residues in the CDR3. V was pared by 5 bases and J by 4 bases, with 24 bases between. In germline, CDR1 is SGHTA, CDR2 FQGNSA.

The genes are TRBV7-8 and TRBJ2-1; TRBD2 is a possible D gene (6 bases). Germline V lookup: CDR1 SGHVS, CDR2 FQNEAQ. Trimming took off 1 base at V and 3 bases at J, with 19 bases between the two ends. CDR3 length equals 18 residues. The CDR3 sequence is CASSLGARDSFIYNEQFF. The CDR3 bases are TGTGCCAGCAGCTTAGGTGCTCGGGACTCCTTCATCTACAATGAGCAGTTCTTC.

On this clone itself: The missing conserved phenylalanine or tryptophan at the end of this CDR3 makes a read error likely. This sequence joins TRBV6-1 and TRBJ1-1, with 7 nucleotides matching TRBD1. The V gene end was trimmed by 6 bases and the J gene end by 2 bases; junction bases not matched to a gene: 3. This CDR3 contains 13 residues. Per germline, CDR1 MNHNS and CDR2 SASEGT. CDR3 amino acids: CASSGQANTEAFS. The CDR3 region has the DNA TGTGCCAGCAGCGGACAGGCAAACACTGAAGCTTTCTCT.

The chain is built from TRBV11-2 and TRBJ1-1, with D tentatively TRBD1 (5 bases). The CDR3 is made up of 14 amino acids. Trimming removed 2 bases from V and 4 bases from J, with 11 bases in between. The germline CDR1 and CDR2 sequences are SGHAT and FQNNGV. CDR3 in amino acids: CASSLQGMGTEAFF. CDR3 DNA: TGTGCCAGCAGCTTACAGGGCATGGGCACTGAAGCTTTCTTT.

The chain is built from TRBV19 and TRBJ2-4; 8 nucleotides align to TRBD1. Germline V gives CDR1 LNHDA, CDR2 SQIVND (reference sequence). CDR3 length: 16 amino acids. V was pared by 3 bases and J by 8 bases, with 12 bases of the junction left unmatched. CDR3 loop: CASSMGTTGGGYIQYF. The CDR3 nucleotides read TGTGCCAGTAGTATGGGGACAACAGGGGGTGGTTACATTCAGTACTTC.

The genes are TRBV19 and TRBJ1-5; TRBD1 agrees at 7 bases. Germline trimming cut 6 bases from V and 9 bases from J; bases unmatched to any gene: 14. From germline, CDR1 is LNHDA and CDR2 SQIVND (reference sequence). This CDR3 contains 15 residues. The CDR3 nucleotides read TGTGCCAGTAGCGAAATGGGACAGCCACTGGTGCCCCAGCATTTT. This translates into CASSEMGQPLVPQHF.

This clone was counted between two and nine times. The chain combines TRBV19 with TRBJ2-3; weak D call: TRBD1 (6 bases). V shed 4 bases and J shed 0 bases, with 11 bases lying between them. The V gene's germline CDR1 is LNHDA and CDR2 SQIVND (reference sequence). The CDR3 has 15 amino acids. The CDR3 region is CASSTARGSTDTQYF. The CDR3 DNA is TGTGCCAGTAGTACAGCGAGGGGGAGCACAGATACGCAGTATTTT.

The V and J genes are TRBV11-2 and TRBJ2-7; D perhaps matches TRBD2 (5 bases). The CDR3 consists of 15 residues. V lost 1 base, J lost 4 bases, and 14 bases lay in between. CDR1 and CDR2 from the germline V gene are SGHAT and FQNNGV. The CDR3 region has the DNA TGTGCCAGCAGCTTAGTGCGGACTTCTTTTTACGAGCAGTACTTC. This gives the protein CASSLVRTSFYEQYF. The full variable domain, rest sourced from reference TRBV11-2 and TRBJ2-7, is EAGVAQSPRYKIIEKRQSVAFWCNPISGHATLYWYQQILGQGPKLLIQFQNNGVVDDSQLPKDRFSAERLKGVDSTLKIQPAKLEDSAVYLCASSLVRTSFYEQYFGPGTRLTVT.

Only one count was recorded for this clone. This rearrangement joins TRBV5-4 to TRBJ2-7; 11 bases fit TRBD1. V was pared by 7 bases and J by 5 bases, with 20 bases of the junction left unmatched. The germline V gene has CDR1 SGHNT and CDR2 YYREEE (reference sequence). The CDR3 consists of 18 residues. CDR3 coding DNA: TGTGCCAGCGCCCTTGGGTCGCGGGACAGGGGGGTAGGGAACGAGCAGTACTTC. This sequence encodes CASALGSRDRGVGNEQYF.

Notes on this clone: This same CDR3 is encoded by further DNA sequences in the sample. The chain joins TRBV7-9 to TRBJ1-1; perhaps TRBD1 as D (6 bases). Germline-derived CDR1 and CDR2 are SEHNR and FQNEAQ (reference sequence). This CDR3 spans 14 amino acids. V lost 4 bases and J lost 1, with 10 bases in between. CDR3 in amino acids: CASSSPTGNTEAFF. CDR3 in DNA: TGTGCCAGCAGCTCACCGACAGGGAACACTGAAGCTTTCTTT.

This clone was found once. The gene calls are TRBV6-5 and TRBJ2-1, with a weak D call TRBD1 (6 bases). Germline V gene sequence: CDR1 MNHEY, CDR2 SVGAGI. The ends were cut back, 2 bases at V and 11 bases at J, with 10 bases in the middle. The CDR3 loop spans 12 amino acids. The CDR3 is CASSYRDTKQFF. CDR3 DNA sequence: TGTGCCAGCAGTTACAGGGACACCAAGCAGTTCTTC.

This clone was detected a few times. The rearrangement uses TRBV6-5 and TRBJ1-1; D unresolved. The V end lost 8 bases, the J end lost 3 bases, and 19 bases lay between the germline ends. This CDR3 region has 15 residues. The V gene's germline CDR1 is MNHEY and CDR2 SVGAGI. The CDR3 is CASSRPKPRDTEAFF. CDR3 nucleotide sequence: TGTGCCAGCTCTCGTCCAAAGCCACGGGACACTGAAGCTTTCTTT.

In this sample, this clone turned up once. The chain uses TRBV10-1 and TRBJ2-1; D is uncertain. CDR1 WNHNN and CDR2 SYGVQD come from the germline V gene (reference sequence). CDR3 length equals 14 residues. The ends were cut back, 0 bases at V and 7 bases at J, with 10 bases in the middle. This CDR3 reads CASSESLPLNEQFF. Written as DNA, the CDR3 is TGCGCCAGCAGTGAGTCCCTCCCTCTGAATGAGCAGTTCTTC.

The chain links TRBV6-1 to TRBJ2-7; possibly TRBD2 for D (5 bases). CDR1 is MNHNS and CDR2 is SASEGT in the germline V gene. Trimming removed 0 bases from V and 3 bases from J, with 9 bases in between. CDR3 length: 14 amino acids. The CDR3 nucleotides are TGTGCCAGCAGTGAAGCGAGGGCCGGCTACGAGCAGTACTTC. This translates into CASSEARAGYEQYF.

The chain employs TRBV6-4 and TRBJ2-3; 10 nucleotides align to TRBD2. Germline V gives CDR1 MRHNA, CDR2 SNTAGT. The CDR3 sequence is 17 residues long. The V and J ends lost 9 bases and 4 bases, in that order; junction bases with no gene match: 16. The CDR3 loop is CARGLQTSGKFSDTQYF. In DNA, the CDR3 is TGTGCCAGGGGACTTCAAACTAGCGGGAAATTCTCAGATACGCAGTATTTT.

V and J are TRBV27 and TRBJ2-3, with 7 bases identical to TRBD2. Germline V gene sequence: CDR1 MNHEY, CDR2 SMNVEV (reference sequence). The CDR3 totals 13 residues. Germline trimming cut 9 bases from V and 1 base from J; bases unmatched to any gene: 4. The CDR3 DNA sequence: TGTGCCAGGGAGGCGGGAGGCACAGATACGCAGTATTTT. Protein product: CAREAGGTDTQYF.

V gene TRBV6-5 combines with J gene TRBJ2-7; 10 positions agree with TRBD2. Germline CDR1 is MNHEY and CDR2 is SVGAGI. V was pared by 4 bases and J by 5 bases, with 5 bases of the junction left unmatched. The CDR3 totals 14 residues. DNA of the CDR3: TGTGCCAGCAGTTTAAGCGGGGGGGCCGACGAGCAGTACTTC. It yields the protein CASSLSGGADEQYF.

This rearrangement joins TRBV5-8 to TRBJ1-5; 7 bases match TRBD1. The CDR3 covers 16 residues. V shed 4 bases and J 1 base; nucleotides not matched to a gene: 8. Germline CDR1 SGHTS, CDR2 YDEGEE. The CDR3 nucleotides read TGTGCCAGCAGCAGAATGTGGGACAGCAGCAATCAGCCCCAGCATTTT. Amino acids: CASSRMWDSSNQPQHF.

This clone was observed a handful of times. The chain uses TRBV5-4 and TRBJ1-3; TRBD1 might be the D (6 bases). This CDR3 is 15 amino acids long. Trimming shortened V by 4 bases and J by 4 bases, and 15 bases separated the two germline ends. The germline V gene encodes CDR1 SGHNT and CDR2 YYREEE (reference sequence). CDR3 in DNA: TGTGCCAGCAGCGTGGGACACGGTAACGGAAACACCATATATTTT. Protein: CASSVGHGNGNTIYF.

This sequence joins TRBV19 and TRBJ2-2; D uncertain. V was pared by 2 bases and J by 3 bases, with 13 bases between. CDR1 is LNHDA, CDR2 SQIVND, per germline (reference sequence). There are 16 residues in the CDR3. As DNA, the CDR3 is TGTGCCAGTAGTATACGTCACGAGGTGTACACCGGGGAGCTGTTTTTT. Amino acids: CASSIRHEVYTGELFF.

This chain joins TRBV5-1 and TRBJ1-1; 7 bases fit TRBD1. The CDR3 is 16 amino acids. V was clipped by 2 bases and J by 0 bases; unmatched bases: 7. CDR1 and CDR2 from the germline V gene are SGHRS and YFSETQ. The CDR3 sequence: CASSLQPTGMNTEAFF. The CDR3 DNA follows: TGCGCCAGCAGCTTACAACCGACAGGGATGAACACTGAAGCTTTCTTT.

The rearrangement links TRBV7-9 to TRBJ2-7; 8 nucleotides match TRBD1. Germline CDR1 SEHNR, CDR2 FQNEAQ (reference sequence). The CDR3 is 13 residues long. J lost 1 base, V lost 8 bases, and 4 bases had no gene match. The CDR3 is CASDRGQSYEQYF. The CDR3 nucleotides are TGTGCCAGCGACAGGGGTCAGTCCTACGAGCAGTACTTC. Based on the CDR3 plus reference TRBV7-9 and TRBJ2-7, the full variable domain is DTGVSQNPRHKITKRGQNVTFRCDPISEHNRLYWYRQTLGQGPEFLTYFQNEAQLEKSRLLSDRFSAERPKGSFSTLEIQRTEQGDSAMYLCASDRGQSYEQYFGPGTRLTVT.

There are a few counts of this clone. The gene calls are TRBV7-9 and TRBJ1-5; D ambiguous. Germline lookup yields CDR1 SEHNR and CDR2 FQNEAQ (reference sequence). The V and J ends lost 5 bases and 4 bases respectively, with 12 bases between them. The CDR3 consists of 14 residues. Here the CDR3 DNA reads TGTGCCAGCAGCCAGTCGGCGGGAAATCAGCCCCAGCATTTT. This codes for CASSQSAGNQPQHF. The whole variable domain, filled in from reference TRBV7-9 and TRBJ1-5, reads DTGVSQNPRHKITKRGQNVTFRCDPISEHNRLYWYRQTLGQGPEFLTYFQNEAQLEKSRLLSDRFSAERPKGSFSTLEIQRTEQGDSAMYLCASSQSAGNQPQHFGDGTRLSIL.

V is TRBV28 and J is TRBJ1-1; TRBD1 agrees at 12 bases. The germline CDR1 and CDR2 sequences are MDHEN and SYDVKM. This CDR3 comprises 15 residues. V shed 5 bases, J shed 5 bases, and the junction held 6 bases outside the gene matches. The CDR3 loop reads CASSRDRGQLTEAFF. In DNA, the CDR3 is TGTGCCAGCAGTAGGGACAGGGGGCAGTTAACTGAAGCTTTCTTT. Using reference TRBV28 and TRBJ1-1 for the parts outside the CDR3, the full variable domain is DVKVTQSSRYLVKRTGEKVFLECVQDMDHENMFWYRQDPGLGLRLIYFSYDVKMKEKGDIPEGYSVSREKKERFSLILESASTNQTSMYLCASSRDRGQLTEAFFGQGTRLTVV.

This clone was seen more than once but under ten times. The chain combines TRBV5-4 with TRBJ2-1; the match to TRBD2 covers 10 bases. Germline V CDR1 and CDR2: SGHNT, YYREEE (reference sequence). The CDR3 runs 15 residues. The J segment lost 6 bases and the V segment lost 0 bases, leaving 3 bases of the junction unmatched. The CDR3 region has the DNA TGTGCCAGCAGCTTGGAGCGGGAGGGCCGCAATGAGCAGTTCTTC. This codes for CASSLEREGRNEQFF.

The chain recombines TRBV7-2 with TRBJ2-7; TRBD2 agrees at 11 bases. This CDR3 region has 15 residues. With 1 base clipped from V and 4 bases from J, the junction kept 3 bases outside the gene matches. Germline-derived CDR1 and CDR2 are SGHTA and FQGNSA. This CDR3 is CASSLVLAGGYEQYF. CDR3 coding DNA: TGTGCCAGCAGCTTAGTTTTAGCGGGAGGGTACGAGCAGTACTTC. Using reference TRBV7-2 and TRBJ2-7 for the parts outside the CDR3, the full variable domain is GAGVSQSPSNKVTEKGKDVELRCDPISGHTALYWYRQSLGQGLEFLIYFQGNSAPDKSGLPSDRFSAERTGGSVSTLTIQRTQQEDSAVYLCASSLVLAGGYEQYFGPGTRLTVT.